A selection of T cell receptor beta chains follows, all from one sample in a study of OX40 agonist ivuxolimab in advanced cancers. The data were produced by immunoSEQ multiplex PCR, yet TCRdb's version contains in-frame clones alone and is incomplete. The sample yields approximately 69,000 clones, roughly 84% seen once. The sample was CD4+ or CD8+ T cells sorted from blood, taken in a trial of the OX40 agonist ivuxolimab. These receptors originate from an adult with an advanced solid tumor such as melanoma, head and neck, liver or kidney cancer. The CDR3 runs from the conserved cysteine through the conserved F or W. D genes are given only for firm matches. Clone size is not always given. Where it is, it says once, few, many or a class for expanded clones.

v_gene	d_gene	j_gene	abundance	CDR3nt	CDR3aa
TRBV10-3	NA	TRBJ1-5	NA	TGTGCCATCAGCAGTGCCAATCAGCCCCAGCATTTT	CAISSANQPQHF
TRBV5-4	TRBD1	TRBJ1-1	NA	TGTGCCAGCAGCTCCCGATCCCAGGGGGCCCTGAACACTGAAGCTTTCTTT	CASSSRSQGALNTEAFF
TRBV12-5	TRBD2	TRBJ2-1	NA	TGTGCTAGTGGTTTGCTTGGACTAGCGGGAGAGACGTACAATGAGCAGTTCTTC	CASGLLGLAGETYNEQFF
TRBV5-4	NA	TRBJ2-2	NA	TGTGCCAGCAGCCCCTGGGATAGTCGCACCGGGGAGCTGTTTTTT	CASSPWDSRTGELFF
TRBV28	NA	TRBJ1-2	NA	TGTGCCAGCAGTTCCCCCGGACCCTATGGCTACACCTTC	CASSSPGPYGYTF
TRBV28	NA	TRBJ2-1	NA	TGTGCCAGCGGGGAGACAGGGAGGAACAATGAGCAGTTCTTC	CASGETGRNNEQFF
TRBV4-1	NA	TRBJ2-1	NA	TGCGCCAGCAGCCAAGAAGAGCAATGGGTTGGCAATGAGCAGTTCTTC	CASSQEEQWVGNEQFF
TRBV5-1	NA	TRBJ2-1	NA	TGCGCCAGCAGGCCTACTAGCAACCCCTACAATGAGCAGTTCTTC	CASRPTSNPYNEQFF
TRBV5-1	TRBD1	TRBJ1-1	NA	TGCGCCAGCAGCTTGCCCGGACAGGGAAAAGCTTTCTTT	CASSLPGQGKAFF
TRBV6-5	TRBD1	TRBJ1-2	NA	TGTGCCAGCAGTTTAGGGGGCGCGGATGGCTACACCTTC	CASSLGGADGYTF
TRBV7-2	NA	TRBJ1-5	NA	TGTGCCAGCAGTTTAGGAGGGGGTAGCAATCAGCCCCAGCATTTT	CASSLGGGSNQPQHF
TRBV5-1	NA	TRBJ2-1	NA	TGCGCCAGCAGCTTGTTAGGGGGGGATCTCAATGAGCAGTTCTTC	CASSLLGGDLNEQFF
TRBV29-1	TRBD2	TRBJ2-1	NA	TGCAGCGCCCTTGGACTAGCGGGGGGGTCCTACTACAATGAGCAGTTCTTC	CSALGLAGGSYYNEQFF
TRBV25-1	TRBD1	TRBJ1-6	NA	TGTGCCAGCAGCATCGACAGGGGATGGGACAATTCACCCCTCCACTTT	CASSIDRGWDNSPLHF
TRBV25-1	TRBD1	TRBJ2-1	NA	TGTGCCAGCAGTGAATCACAGGGGATAGGATCCTACAATGAGCAGTTCTTC	CASSESQGIGSYNEQFF
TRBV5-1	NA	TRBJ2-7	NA	TGCGCCAGCAGCTTGGGTCAGGCCTACTCCTACGAGCAGTACTTC	CASSLGQAYSYEQYF
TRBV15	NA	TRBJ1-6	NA	TGTGCCACCAGCAGAGAAAATTCACCCCTCCACTTT	CATSRENSPLHF
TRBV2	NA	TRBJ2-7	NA	TGTGCCAGCAATGAACGTCTCGCCTACGAGCAGTACTTC	CASNERLAYEQYF
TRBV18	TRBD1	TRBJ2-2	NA	TGTGCCAGCTCACGACAGGGCACCGGGGAGCTGTTTTTT	CASSRQGTGELFF
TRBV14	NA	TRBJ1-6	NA	TGTGCCAGCAGCCAAAACAGAAATTCACCCCTCCACTTT	CASSQNRNSPLHF
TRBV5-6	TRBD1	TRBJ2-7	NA	TGTGCCAGCAGCCCTCCACGGGGGACAGGGGGCTTCTACGAGCAGTACTTC	CASSPPRGTGGFYEQYF
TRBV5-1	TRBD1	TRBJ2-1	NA	TGCGCCAGCAGCCGTACAGGGGACTACAATGAGCAGTTCTTC	CASSRTGDYNEQFF
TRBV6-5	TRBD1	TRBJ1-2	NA	TGTGCCAGCAGCCCGAGGGACAGGGGAAATAGCGGCTACACCTTC	CASSPRDRGNSGYTF
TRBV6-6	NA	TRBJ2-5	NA	TGTGCCAGCAGTTACTCGACGCAGACCCAGTACTTC	CASSYSTQTQYF
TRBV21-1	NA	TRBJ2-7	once	TGTGCCAGCAGCCCCTGGAGGGGTAGCGGGGCTTACGAGCAGTACTTC	CASSPWRGSGAYEQYF
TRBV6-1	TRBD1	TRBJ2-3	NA	TGTGCCAGCAGTGCCGGACAGGGAGTAAGAGATACGCAGTATTTT	CASSAGQGVRDTQYF
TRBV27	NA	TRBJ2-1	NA	TGTGCCAGCACTACTCTCCTGACAGGCAAGTCCTACAATGAGCAGTTCTTC	CASTTLLTGKSYNEQFF
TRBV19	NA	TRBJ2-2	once	TGTGCCAGTAGTATAGGCCCTGGTGGGGCCGGGGAGCTGTTTTTT	CASSIGPGGAGELFF
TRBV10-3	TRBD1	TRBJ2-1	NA	TGTGCCATCAGTGAGTCTGAGGGGGGACAGGGCAGAGGCAATGAGCAGTTCTTC	CAISESEGGQGRGNEQFF
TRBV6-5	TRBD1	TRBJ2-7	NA	TGTGCCAGCAGTCGTAAACCGGGACAGGGTTACGAGCAGTACTTC	CASSRKPGQGYEQYF
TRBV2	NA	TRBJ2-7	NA	TGTGCCAGCAGTATCAACAGGGGACTATACGAGCAGTACTTC	CASSINRGLYEQYF
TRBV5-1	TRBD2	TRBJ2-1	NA	TGCGCCAGCAGCTTGGATGTAGCGGGAGGGAACAATGAGCAGTTCTTC	CASSLDVAGGNNEQFF
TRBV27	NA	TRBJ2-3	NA	TGTGCCAGCAGACCTACCTTTGGGGATACGCAGTATTTT	CASRPTFGDTQYF
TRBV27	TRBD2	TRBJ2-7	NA	TGTGCCAGCAAGAGCGGGACGTCCTACGAGCAGTACTTC	CASKSGTSYEQYF
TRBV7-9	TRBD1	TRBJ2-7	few	TGTGCCAGCAGCCGTACGACAGGGAGCTCCTACGAGCAGTACTTC	CASSRTTGSSYEQYF
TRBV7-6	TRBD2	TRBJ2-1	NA	TGTGCCAGCAGCGCGAGCGGGGGGGCCGTGAATGAGCAGTTCTTC	CASSASGGAVNEQFF
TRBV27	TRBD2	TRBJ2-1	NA	TGTGCCAGCAGTTTGCGTAGCGGGGGGCCCCTCAATGAGCAGTTCTTC	CASSLRSGGPLNEQFF
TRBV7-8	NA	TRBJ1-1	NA	TGTGCCAGCAGCTTAAGGTCTAACACTGAAGCTTTCTTT	CASSLRSNTEAFF
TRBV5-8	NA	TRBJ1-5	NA	TGTGCCAGCAGCTTGTTCGGGGGATGGGATCAGCCCCAGCATTTT	CASSLFGGWDQPQHF
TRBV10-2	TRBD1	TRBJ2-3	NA	TGCGCCAGCAGTGGCTCGCAGGGGGCGCCAAGTTCCACAGATACGCAGTATTTT	CASSGSQGAPSSTDTQYF
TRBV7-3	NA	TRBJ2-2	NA	TGTGCCAGCAGCTTAAACGCCGGGGAGCTGTTTTTT	CASSLNAGELFF
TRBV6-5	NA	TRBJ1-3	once	TGTGCCAGCAGTTACTCAGGGGGTACTGGAAACACCATATATTTT	CASSYSGGTGNTIYF
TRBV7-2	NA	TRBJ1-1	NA	TGTGCCAGCAGCTTAGTACCGAACACTGAAGCTTTCTTT	CASSLVPNTEAFF
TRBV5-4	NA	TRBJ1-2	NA	TGTGCCAGCAGCTCGACGCGGTCCTATGGCTACACCTTC	CASSSTRSYGYTF
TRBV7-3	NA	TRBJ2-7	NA	TGTGCCAGCAGCTTAACTGGGGGCTACGAGCAGTACTTC	CASSLTGGYEQYF
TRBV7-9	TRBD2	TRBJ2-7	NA	TGTGCCAGCAGCTTAAGTTCTAGCGGGGGCTACGAGCAGTACTTC	CASSLSSSGGYEQYF
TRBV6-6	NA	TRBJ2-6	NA	TGTGCCAGCAGTTACCTAGGGGGCTCTGGGGCCAACGTCCTGACTTTC	CASSYLGGSGANVLTF
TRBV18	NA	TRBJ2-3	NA	TGTGCCAGCTCCCTCATGGGGGCCGATACGCAGTATTTT	CASSLMGADTQYF
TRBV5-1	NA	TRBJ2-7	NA	TGCGCCAGCAGCTTGTGGGGGGCCGCCTACGAGCAGTACTTC	CASSLWGAAYEQYF
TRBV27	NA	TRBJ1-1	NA	TGTGCCAGCAGTTTCACGGTGAACACTGAAGCTTTCTTT	CASSFTVNTEAFF
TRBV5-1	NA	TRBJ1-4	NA	TGCGCCAGCAGCTTGGCGGGGGCCAGTGAAAAACTGTTTTTT	CASSLAGASEKLFF
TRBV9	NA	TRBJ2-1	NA	TGTGCCAGCAGCGTAGGAGGGGGGGTAAGGGTCTACAATGAGCAGTTCTTC	CASSVGGGVRVYNEQFF
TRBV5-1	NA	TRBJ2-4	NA	TGCGCCAGCAGCTTGGTCGGTACTTCCAAAAACATTCAGTACTTC	CASSLVGTSKNIQYF
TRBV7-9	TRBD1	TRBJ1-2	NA	TGTGCCAGCTCCAGGGGGGACTATGGCTACACCTTC	CASSRGDYGYTF
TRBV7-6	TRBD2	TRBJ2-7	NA	TGTGCCAGCAGCCCAGCGGGGCGCGGACCCGGGAATACCTACGAGCAGTACTTC	CASSPAGRGPGNTYEQYF
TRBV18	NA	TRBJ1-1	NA	TGTGCCAGCTCACCTCAATCAGGGGAGAACACTGAAGCTTTCTTT	CASSPQSGENTEAFF
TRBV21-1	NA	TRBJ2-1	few	TGTGCCAGCAGCAAAGTTGTCTCCCGTAATCGATACAATGAGCAGTTCTTC	CASSKVVSRNRYNEQFF
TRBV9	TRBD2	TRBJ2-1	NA	TGTGCCAGCAGCGTATTAGCGGGAGGGCAGGATGAGCAGTTCTTC	CASSVLAGGQDEQFF
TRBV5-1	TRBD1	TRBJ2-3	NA	TGCGCCAGCAGCTTGGCGGGACAGGGAGATACGCAGTATTTT	CASSLAGQGDTQYF